This is a list of T cell receptor beta chains from one sample in a study of T cell repertoires in cytomegalovirus infection. From the reads, TCRdb called clonotypes with MiXCR, one entry per CDR3 protein. This sample has hundreds of thousands of distinct CDR3 sequences; around 11% occur once, and the top ten carry roughly a tenth. Sequences were obtained from PBMCs. The receptors come from a human donor in good health (CMV status not recorded). Some clones in this sample may be carry-over from other donors' samples. The CDR3 runs from the conserved cysteine through the conserved F or W. Fields, in order: D gene, J gene, V gene, CDR3 length, clone size, CDR3 protein, CDR3 DNA. D genes are given only for firm matches. Clone size, where shown, is once, few, many, or a class for clones that have expanded.

NA | TRBJ1-5 | TRBV5-1 | 15 | few | CASSPTGSSNQPQHF | TGCGCCAGCAGCCCGACCGGGTCGAGCAATCAGCCCCAGCATTTT
TRBD2 | TRBJ2-3 | TRBV5-1 | 15 | many | CASSPTSGKTDTQYF | TGCGCCAGCTCGCCGACTAGCGGGAAAACAGATACGCAGTATTTT
NA | TRBJ2-5 | TRBV5-8 | 13 | many | CASSRQWIETQYF | TGTGCCAGCAGCCGGCAGTGGATCGAGACCCAGTACTTC
NA | TRBJ2-1 | TRBV7-9 | 16 | many | CASSSSRQVSYNEQFF | TGTGCCAGCAGCTCCTCGCGACAGGTATCCTACAATGAGCAGTTCTTC
NA | TRBJ1-2 | TRBV18 | 15 | NA | CASSPGQTTTYVYTF | TGTGCCAGCTCACCAGGACAGACCACAACTTATGTCTACACCTTC
TRBD1 | TRBJ2-5 | TRBV6-6 | 13 | many | CASRQTGEETQYF | TGTGCCAGCAGACAAACAGGGGAAGAGACCCAGTACTTC
NA | TRBJ2-5 | TRBV7-3 | 16 | few | CASSLNMAGAQETQYF | TGTGCCAGCAGCTTAAATATGGCGGGGGCCCAAGAGACCCAGTACTTC
NA | TRBJ1-6 | TRBV7-9 | 14 | few | CASSLGTTNSPLHF | TGTGCCAGCAGCTTAGGGACGACTAATTCACCCCTCCACTTT
NA | TRBJ1-2 | TRBV20-1 | 11 | NA | CSAQTGYGYTF | TGCAGTGCCCAGACGGGGTATGGCTACACCTTC
NA | TRBJ1-1 | TRBV27 | 14 | few | CASKQRGLNTEAFF | TGTGCCAGCAAGCAACGGGGACTTAACACTGAAGCTTTCTTT
NA | TRBJ1-5 | TRBV6-2/TRBV6-3 | 14 | many | CASSLRQSNQPQHF | TGTGCCAGCAGTCTTAGACAGTCCAATCAGCCCCAGCATTTT